Following are 3 T cell receptor beta chains from one sample sequenced in a study of CD8 T cells in Susac syndrome. Random hexamers primed reverse transcription of about 0.5 to 1 ug RNA. TCRdb recomputed calls from the immunoSEQ multiplex PCR reads with MiXCR, one row per CDR3 protein. The data hold about 90,000 distinct CDR3 sequences, with 85% to 95% observed a single time. The sequenced sample consisted of CD8+ T cells from PBMCs. The receptors shown here come from a human donor in good health.

In this sample, this clonotype turned up once. The chain carries TRBV29-1 and TRBJ2-1; no clear D. The V end was cut by 3 bases, the J end by 7 bases, with 10 bases between. The CDR3 extends over 12 amino acids. CDR1 and CDR2 (germline): SQVTM, ANQGSEA. CDR3 nucleotide sequence: TGCAGCGTTGAGTTACTCGGGAATGAGCAGTTCTTC. It is translated as CSVELLGNEQFF.

The rearrangement links TRBV29-1 to TRBJ2-7; D remains ambiguous. The CDR3 contains 11 residues. CDR1 is SQVTM and CDR2 is ANQGSEA in the germline V gene. V was cut by 4 bases and J by 3 bases, with 7 bases left in between. CDR3: CSVVEFYEQYF. CDR3 nucleotide sequence: TGCAGCGTTGTAGAGTTCTACGAGCAGTACTTC.

This clonotype was detected a few times. The J gene is TRBJ2-5, the V gene TRBV7-8; 9 bases line up with TRBD2. Trimming removed 3 bases from V and 4 bases from J; junction bases left unmatched: 6. The length of the CDR3 is 15 residues. Germline CDR1 reads SGHVS; CDR2 reads FQNEAQ. CDR3: CASSLAGGPGETQYF. CDR3 coding DNA: TGTGCCAGCAGCTTGGCGGGGGGGCCGGGAGAGACCCAGTACTTC.